These T cell receptor beta chains were read from a single sample in a study of blood T cell repertoires in COVID-19. Clones were read by immunoSEQ multiplex PCR, and TCRdb kept only the in-frame ones, dropping some. In the table there are 200,000 to 300,000 clones, nearly 95% of which are singletons. The sequenced sample was peripheral blood. These receptors originate from a man under 40 with COVID-19, enrolled during active disease. CDR3s include the opening cysteine and the closing phenylalanine or tryptophan. Fields, in order: V gene, clone size, J gene, D gene, CDR3 protein, CDR3 DNA. A D gene is named only where the DNA matches it firmly. Clone size is shown for a subset of rows, as once, few, many or a class of expanded clone.

>TRBV19|once|TRBJ1-2|TRBD1
CASSIGQGLGDGYTF
TGTGCCAGTAGTATCGGACAGGGCCTGGGGGATGGCTACACCTTC
>TRBV29-1|.|TRBJ2-3|.
CSAAPATDTDTQYF
TGCAGCGCCGCCCCAGCGACGGACACAGATACGCAGTATTTT
>TRBV5-5|.|TRBJ2-7|TRBD2
CASTPGTSGYEQYF
TGTGCCAGCACTCCCGGGACTAGCGGATACGAGCAGTACTTC
>TRBV2|.|TRBJ2-7|.
CASSGGPYEQYF
TGTGCCAGCAGTGGGGGGCCCTACGAGCAGTACTTC
>TRBV30|.|TRBJ1-2|.
CAWSVRPLGLRASGYTF
TGTGCCTGGAGTGTACGGCCCCTGGGACTACGGGCCTCCGGCTACACCTTC
>TRBV10-3|.|TRBJ2-3|TRBD1
CAISDPKTGGSDTQYF
TGTGCCATCAGTGATCCCAAAACAGGGGGCTCAGATACGCAGTATTTT
>TRBV6-5|.|TRBJ1-4|.
CASSYGVATNEKLFF
TGTGCCAGCAGTTATGGAGTTGCAACTAATGAAAAACTGTTTTTT
>TRBV19|.|TRBJ2-1|.
CAGGKGNEQFF
TGTGCCGGGGGGAAGGGGAATGAGCAGTTCTTC
>TRBV3-1/TRBV3-2|once|TRBJ1-2|.
CASSREGTNYGYTF
TGTGCCAGCAGTCGGGAGGGGACAAACTATGGCTACACCTTC
>TRBV12-1|.|TRBJ2-7|.
CASSLNPGQEYEQYF
TGTGCCAGCAGCTTGAATCCGGGACAAGAATACGAGCAGTACTTC
>TRBV7-3|.|TRBJ1-1|TRBD1
CASSRQGWNTEAFF
TGTGCCAGCAGCCGACAGGGGTGGAACACTGAAGCTTTCTTT
>TRBV6-5|.|TRBJ1-1|.
CASRGVNTEAFF
TGTGCCAGCCGGGGGGTGAACACTGAAGCTTTCTTT
>TRBV2|.|TRBJ1-4|TRBD1
CAGRTGDSTNEKLFF
TGTGCCGGCAGAACAGGGGACTCAACTAATGAAAAACTGTTTTTT
>TRBV5-4|.|TRBJ2-5|.
CASSSRTVETQYF
TGTGCCAGCAGCTCGAGGACTGTGGAGACCCAGTACTTC
>TRBV5-1|.|TRBJ2-7|.
CASSFGDYEQYF
TGCGCCAGCAGCTTCGGAGACTACGAGCAGTACTTC
>TRBV13|.|TRBJ2-1|.
CASSWGRGNEQFF
TGTGCCAGCAGCTGGGGCCGAGGCAATGAGCAGTTCTTC
>TRBV12-5|.|TRBJ2-3|.
CASGGGDTQYF
TGTGCTAGTGGTGGGGGCGATACGCAGTATTTT
>TRBV7-9|.|TRBJ1-2|TRBD1
CASSPPGGQGAYGYTF
TGTGCCAGCAGCCCCCCAGGGGGGCAGGGCGCCTATGGCTACACCTTC
>TRBV6-5|.|TRBJ1-5|.
CASRSSGSSNQPQHF
TGTGCCAGCCGCAGTTCAGGGTCTAGCAATCAGCCCCAGCATTTT
>TRBV5-4|.|TRBJ2-7|TRBD2
CASSSWGTSGGTGEQYF
TGTGCCAGCAGCTCGTGGGGGACTAGCGGGGGTACAGGGGAGCAGTACTTC
>TRBV10-3|.|TRBJ1-2|.
CAISPSVGGGVSNYGYTF
TGTGCCATCAGCCCCTCGGTTGGAGGGGGGGTTTCTAACTATGGCTACACCTTC
>TRBV5-4|.|TRBJ1-1|.
CASSVHRDPKTEAFF
TGTGCCAGCAGCGTGCACAGGGACCCGAAAACTGAAGCTTTCTTT
>TRBV4-1|.|TRBJ1-2|TRBD1
CASSRLPGQGIDGYTF
TGCGCCAGCAGCCGATTGCCGGGACAGGGAATTGATGGCTACACCTTC
>TRBV30|.|TRBJ1-1|.
CAWSVGQYSTEAFF
TGTGCCTGGAGTGTAGGACAGTACTCCACTGAAGCTTTCTTT
>TRBV30|.|TRBJ2-7|.
CAWSVQIHEQYF
TGTGCCTGGAGTGTACAAATCCACGAGCAGTACTTC
>TRBV9|.|TRBJ1-1|.
CASGRGDAEAFF
TGTGCCAGCGGTCGGGGGGATGCTGAAGCTTTCTTT
>TRBV10-3|.|TRBJ1-4|.
CAISLQGGNEKLFF
TGTGCCATCAGTTTACAGGGTGGTAATGAAAAACTGTTTTTT
>TRBV19|.|TRBJ1-4|.
CASSIRLRARQATNEKLFF
TGTGCCAGTAGTATACGACTCAGGGCCCGCCAGGCAACTAATGAAAAACTGTTTTTT
>TRBV19|few|TRBJ2-1|TRBD2
CASSFRLAGAHYYEQFF
TGTGCCAGTAGTTTTCGTCTAGCGGGGGCTCATTACTATGAGCAGTTCTTC
>TRBV5-1|.|TRBJ2-5|.
CASSLGVETQYF
TGCGCCAGCAGCTTGGGAGTAGAGACCCAGTACTTC
>TRBV29-1|.|TRBJ2-7|.
CSVVGWGSSSYEQYF
TGCAGCGTTGTTGGGTGGGGCAGTTCCTCCTACGAGCAGTACTTC
>TRBV5-1|.|TRBJ1-5|TRBD1
CASSLQGGNNQPQHF
TGCGCCAGCAGCCTACAGGGGGGAAACAATCAGCCCCAGCATTTT
>TRBV7-3|.|TRBJ1-2|.
CASSLSGQGSDYGYTF
TGTGCCAGCAGCTTAAGTGGTCAGGGGTCCGACTATGGCTACACCTTC
>TRBV5-1|once|TRBJ2-3|.
CASSSGTNTDTQYF
TGCGCCAGCAGCTCCGGGACAAACACAGATACGCAGTATTTT
>TRBV5-4|.|TRBJ2-3|.
CASSLGWAPADTQYF
TGTGCCAGCAGCTTAGGCTGGGCCCCCGCAGATACGCAGTATTTT
>TRBV6-2/TRBV6-3|.|TRBJ1-4|.
CASSTYRDYNEKLFF
TGTGCCAGCAGTACGTACAGGGACTATAATGAAAAACTGTTTTTT
>TRBV2|.|TRBJ2-2|.
CASRAGSNTGELFF
TGTGCCAGCAGGGCGGGTTCGAACACCGGGGAGCTGTTTTTT
>TRBV5-4|.|TRBJ2-1|TRBD2
CASSPGLAGAMGNEQFF
TGTGCCAGCAGCCCCGGACTAGCGGGGGCTATGGGCAATGAGCAGTTCTTC
>TRBV5-1|.|TRBJ1-5|.
CASSLTAQGQPQHF
TGCGCCAGCAGTCTGACGGCGCAGGGTCAGCCCCAGCATTTT
>TRBV7-6|.|TRBJ1-1|.
CASSLVGEGESKAFF
TGTGCCAGCAGCTTAGTAGGCGAAGGGGAAAGCAAAGCTTTCTTT
>TRBV5-1|once|TRBJ1-2|.
CASSPAGGNYGYTF
TGCGCCAGCAGCCCGGCCGGGGGAAACTATGGCTACACCTTC
>TRBV3-1/TRBV3-2|.|TRBJ2-3|.
CASSQGSSDTQYF
TGTGCCAGCAGCCAAGGTTCCTCTGATACGCAGTATTTT
>TRBV5-4|.|TRBJ2-5|TRBD2
CASSSGLALETQYF
TGTGCCAGCAGCTCGGGACTAGCCCTCGAGACCCAGTACTTC